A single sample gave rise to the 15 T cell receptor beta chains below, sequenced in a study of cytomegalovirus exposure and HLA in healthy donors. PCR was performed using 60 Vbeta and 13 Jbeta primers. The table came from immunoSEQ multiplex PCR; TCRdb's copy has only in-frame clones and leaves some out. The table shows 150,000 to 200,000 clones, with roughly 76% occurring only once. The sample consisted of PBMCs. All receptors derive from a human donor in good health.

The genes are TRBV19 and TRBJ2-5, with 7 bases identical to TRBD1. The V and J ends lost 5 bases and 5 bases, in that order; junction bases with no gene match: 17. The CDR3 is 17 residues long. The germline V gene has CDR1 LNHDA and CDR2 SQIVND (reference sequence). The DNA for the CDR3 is TGTGCCAGTAGTCCCCTCGGGACAGTCTTAATGGGTGAGACCCAGTACTTC. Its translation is CASSPLGTVLMGETQYF.

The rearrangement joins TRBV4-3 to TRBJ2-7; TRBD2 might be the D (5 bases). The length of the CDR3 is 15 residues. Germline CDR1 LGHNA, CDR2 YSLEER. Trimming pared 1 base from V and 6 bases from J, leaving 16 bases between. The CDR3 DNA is TGCGCCAGCAGCCAAGGGTCCGGAGGATGGAGCGAGCAGTACTTC. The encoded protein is CASSQGSGGWSEQYF.

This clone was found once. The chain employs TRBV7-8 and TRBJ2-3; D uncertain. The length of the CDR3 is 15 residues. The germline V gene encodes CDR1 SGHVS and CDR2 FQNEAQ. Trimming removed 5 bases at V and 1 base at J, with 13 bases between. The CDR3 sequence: CASSLPGYGTDTQYF. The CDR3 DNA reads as TGTGCCAGCAGCCTACCGGGTTACGGCACAGATACGCAGTATTTT.

CDR3: CASSSLMRGFSYEQYF. CDR3 coding DNA: TGCGCCAGCAGCTCCCTGATGCGGGGATTCTCCTACGAGCAGTACTTC. This chain links TRBV5-1 with TRBJ2-7, with a weak D call TRBD2 (6 bases). This CDR3 region has 16 residues. The germline V and J ends were trimmed by 3 bases and 0 bases, with 16 bases remaining between them. Germline values: CDR1 SGHRS, CDR2 YFSETQ.

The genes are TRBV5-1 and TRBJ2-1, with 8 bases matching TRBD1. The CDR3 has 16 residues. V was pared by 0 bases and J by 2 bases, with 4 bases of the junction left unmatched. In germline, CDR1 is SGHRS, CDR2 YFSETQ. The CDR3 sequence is CASSLGRDRTYNEQFF. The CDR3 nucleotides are TGCGCCAGCAGCTTGGGCCGGGACAGGACCTACAATGAGCAGTTCTTC.

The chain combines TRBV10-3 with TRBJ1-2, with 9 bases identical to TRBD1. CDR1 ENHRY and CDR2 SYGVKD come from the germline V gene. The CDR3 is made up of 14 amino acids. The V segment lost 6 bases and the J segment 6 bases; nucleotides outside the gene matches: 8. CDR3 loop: CAIRADRGGDGYTF. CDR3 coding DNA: TGTGCCATCAGAGCGGACAGGGGAGGGGATGGCTACACCTTC.

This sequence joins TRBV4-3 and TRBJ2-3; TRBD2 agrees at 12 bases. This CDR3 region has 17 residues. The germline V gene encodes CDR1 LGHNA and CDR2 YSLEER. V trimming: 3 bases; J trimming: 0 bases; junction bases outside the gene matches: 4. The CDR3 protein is CASSHGLAGTSTDTQYF. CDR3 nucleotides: TGCGCCAGCAGCCACGGACTAGCGGGGACTAGCACAGATACGCAGTATTTT.

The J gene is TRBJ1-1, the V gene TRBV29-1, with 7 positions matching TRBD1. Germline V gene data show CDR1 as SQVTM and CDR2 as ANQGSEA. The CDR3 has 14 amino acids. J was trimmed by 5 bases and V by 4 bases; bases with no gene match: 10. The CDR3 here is CSVGVSRGVTEAFF. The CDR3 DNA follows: TGCAGCGTTGGTGTCAGCAGGGGGGTGACTGAAGCTTTCTTT.

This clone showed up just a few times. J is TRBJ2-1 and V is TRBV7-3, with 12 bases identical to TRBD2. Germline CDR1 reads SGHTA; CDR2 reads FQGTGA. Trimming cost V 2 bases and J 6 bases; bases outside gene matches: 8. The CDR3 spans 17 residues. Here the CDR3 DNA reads TGTGCCAGCAGCTTATCCGCCCCTAGCGGGGGGGCCAATGAGCAGTTCTTC. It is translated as CASSLSAPSGGANEQFF.

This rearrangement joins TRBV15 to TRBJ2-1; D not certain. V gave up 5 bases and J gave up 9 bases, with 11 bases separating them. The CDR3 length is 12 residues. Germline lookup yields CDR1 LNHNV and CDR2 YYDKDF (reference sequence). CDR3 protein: CATSPTGSEQFF. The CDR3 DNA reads TGTGCCACCAGCCCCACCGGTAGTGAGCAGTTCTTC.

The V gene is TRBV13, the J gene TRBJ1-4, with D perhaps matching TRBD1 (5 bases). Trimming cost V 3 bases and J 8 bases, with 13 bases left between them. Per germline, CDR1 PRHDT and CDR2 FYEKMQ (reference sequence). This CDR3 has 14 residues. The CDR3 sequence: CASSFLREDEKLFF. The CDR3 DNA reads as TGTGCCAGCAGCTTTCTCAGGGAGGACGAAAAACTGTTTTTT.

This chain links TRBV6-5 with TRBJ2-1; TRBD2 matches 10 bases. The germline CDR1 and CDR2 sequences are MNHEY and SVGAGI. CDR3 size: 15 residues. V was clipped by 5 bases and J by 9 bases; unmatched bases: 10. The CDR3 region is CASSGLAGGGREQFF. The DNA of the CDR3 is TGTGCCAGCAGTGGTTTAGCGGGGGGTGGGCGTGAGCAGTTCTTC.

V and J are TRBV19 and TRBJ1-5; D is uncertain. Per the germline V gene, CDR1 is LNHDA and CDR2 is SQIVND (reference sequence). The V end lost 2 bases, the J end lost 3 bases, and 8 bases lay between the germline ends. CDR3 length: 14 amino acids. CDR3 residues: CASSITGDNQPQHF. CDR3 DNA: TGTGCCAGTAGTATAACGGGAGACAATCAGCCCCAGCATTTT.

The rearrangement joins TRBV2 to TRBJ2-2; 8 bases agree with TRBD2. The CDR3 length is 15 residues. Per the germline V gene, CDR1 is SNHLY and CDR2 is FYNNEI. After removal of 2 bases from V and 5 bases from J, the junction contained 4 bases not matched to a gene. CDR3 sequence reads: CASSESRGGTGELFF. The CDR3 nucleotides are TGTGCCAGCAGTGAATCCCGGGGGGGGACCGGGGAGCTGTTTTTT.

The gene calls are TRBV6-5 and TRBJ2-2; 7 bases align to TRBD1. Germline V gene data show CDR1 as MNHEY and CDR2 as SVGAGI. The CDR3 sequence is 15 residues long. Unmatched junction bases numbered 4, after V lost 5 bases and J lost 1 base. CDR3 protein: CASSARQGNTGELFF. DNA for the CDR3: TGTGCCAGCAGTGCGCGACAGGGGAACACCGGGGAGCTGTTTTTT.